This T cell receptor (beta chain) is from a study of diagnostic markers for celiac disease (dated by TCRdb to the early 2020s). The CDR3 sequence holds 14 residues, the cysteine and phenylalanine included. No DNA is given. In regard to this clonotype: This clone's antigen is unknown.

The sequencer was an Illumina MiSeq. With the reads reprocessed by TCRdb, a single entry stands for each CDR3 protein sequence and no DNA is reported. The sample has 650 to 700 distinct CDR3 sequences on record. 60% to 75% of the sample rests with the top ten. Here the chain combines TRBV21-1 and TRBJ2-1; TCRdb's D gene call, TRBD1, goes unchecked for lack of DNA. TRBV21-1 is a pseudogene. Material for sequencing was either unsorted cells or a sorted T cell fraction (not recorded which). The sequence was collected from a human donor. The CDR3 protein: CASRLTGVYNEQFF.